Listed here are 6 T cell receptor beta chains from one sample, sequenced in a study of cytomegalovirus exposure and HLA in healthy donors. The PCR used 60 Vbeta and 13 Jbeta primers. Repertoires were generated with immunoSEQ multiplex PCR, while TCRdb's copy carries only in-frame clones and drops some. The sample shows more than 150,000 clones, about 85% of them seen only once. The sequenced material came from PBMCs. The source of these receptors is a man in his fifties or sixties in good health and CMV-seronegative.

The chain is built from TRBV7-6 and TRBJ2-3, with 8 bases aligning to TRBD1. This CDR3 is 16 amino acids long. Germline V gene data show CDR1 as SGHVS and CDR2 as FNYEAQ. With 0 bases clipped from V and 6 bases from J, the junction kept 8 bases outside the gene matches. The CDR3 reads CASSLARAGGGDTQYF. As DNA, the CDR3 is TGTGCCAGCAGCTTAGCGCGGGCAGGGGGCGGCGATACGCAGTATTTT.

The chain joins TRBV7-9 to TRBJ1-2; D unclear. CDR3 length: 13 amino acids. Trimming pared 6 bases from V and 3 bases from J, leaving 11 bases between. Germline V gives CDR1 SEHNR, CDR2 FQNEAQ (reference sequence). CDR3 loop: CASRSVPHYGYTF. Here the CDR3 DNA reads TGTGCCAGCAGATCGGTCCCTCACTATGGCTACACCTTC.

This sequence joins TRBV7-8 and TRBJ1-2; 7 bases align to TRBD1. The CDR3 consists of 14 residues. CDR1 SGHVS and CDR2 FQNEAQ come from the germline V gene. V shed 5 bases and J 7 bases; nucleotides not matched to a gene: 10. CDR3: CASSLQGQSVGYTF. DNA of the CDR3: TGTGCCAGCAGCCTTCAGGGACAGTCCGTTGGCTACACCTTC.

The CDR3 loop reads CASGQPGTQYEQYF. CDR3 DNA: TGTGCCAGTGGCCAGCCGGGGACACAGTACGAGCAGTACTTC. This chain uses TRBV7-9 with TRBJ2-5, with D perhaps matching TRBD1 (6 bases). The J call is doubtful: the DNA matches TRBJ2-7 better. Germline CDR1 reads SEHNR; CDR2 reads FQNEAQ (reference sequence). The CDR3 is 14 amino acids.

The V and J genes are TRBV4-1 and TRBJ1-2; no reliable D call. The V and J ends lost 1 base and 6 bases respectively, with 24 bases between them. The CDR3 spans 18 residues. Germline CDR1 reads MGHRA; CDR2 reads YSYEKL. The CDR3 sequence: CASSQGLLTRERANGYTF. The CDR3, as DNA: TGCGCCAGCAGCCAAGGATTATTAACTAGGGAACGTGCGAATGGCTACACCTTC.

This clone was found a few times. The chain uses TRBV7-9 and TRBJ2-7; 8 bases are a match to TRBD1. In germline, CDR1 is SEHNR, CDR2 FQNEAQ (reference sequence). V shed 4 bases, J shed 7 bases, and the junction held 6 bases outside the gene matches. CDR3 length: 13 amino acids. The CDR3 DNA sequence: TGTGCCAGCAGCTCAGACAGGGGAGAAGAGCAGTACTTC. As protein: CASSSDRGEEQYF.